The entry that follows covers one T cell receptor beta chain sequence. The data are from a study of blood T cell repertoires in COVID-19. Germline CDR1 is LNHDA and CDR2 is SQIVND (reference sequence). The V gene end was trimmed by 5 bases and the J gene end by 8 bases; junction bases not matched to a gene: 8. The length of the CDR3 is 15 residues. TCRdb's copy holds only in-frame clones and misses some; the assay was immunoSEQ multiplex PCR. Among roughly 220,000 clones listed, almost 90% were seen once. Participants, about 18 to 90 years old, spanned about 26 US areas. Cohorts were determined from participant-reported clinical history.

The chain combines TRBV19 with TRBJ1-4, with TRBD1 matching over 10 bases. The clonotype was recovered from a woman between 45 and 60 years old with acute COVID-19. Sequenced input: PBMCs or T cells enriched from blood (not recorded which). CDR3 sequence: CASSAQTGGYEKLFF. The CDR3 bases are TGTGCCAGTAGTGCACAGACAGGGGGCTACGAAAAACTGTTTTTT.